The 27 T cell receptor beta chains below come from one sample, sequenced in a study of cytomegalovirus exposure and HLA in healthy donors. It was with 60 Vbeta and 13 Jbeta primers that the PCR ran. Measured with immunoSEQ multiplex PCR; TCRdb has only the in-frame clones, and not every one. The data hold 150,000 to 200,000 clones, with approximately 80% observed a single time. What was sequenced was PBMCs. These TCRs come from a woman aged 30 to 39 in good health and CMV-seronegative.

The rearrangement joins TRBV27 to TRBJ2-1, with TRBD2 matching over 8 bases. The CDR3 contains 15 residues. Per germline, CDR1 MNHEY and CDR2 SMNVEV (reference sequence). The J segment lost 6 bases and the V segment lost 2 bases, leaving 6 bases of the junction unmatched. CDR3 amino acids: CASSLGAGGSNEQFF. The CDR3 DNA follows: TGTGCCAGCAGTTTAGGTGCGGGAGGTAGCAATGAGCAGTTCTTC.

The chain combines TRBV28 with TRBJ2-7; 9 bases fit TRBD1. CDR3 length: 14 residues. The germline CDR1 and CDR2 sequences are MDHEN and SYDVKM. The V and J ends lost 4 bases and 9 bases, in that order; junction bases with no gene match: 10. CDR3 sequence reads: CASSYGTGRFGQYF. CDR3 sequence (DNA): TGTGCCAGCAGTTACGGGACAGGGAGGTTTGGGCAGTACTTC.

The chain combines TRBV5-8 with TRBJ1-5; TRBD1 aligns across 8 bases. The J segment lost 7 bases and the V segment lost 0 bases, leaving 9 bases of the junction unmatched. Germline CDR1 and CDR2: SGHTS and YDEGEE. CDR3 length: 16 amino acids. In nucleotides, the CDR3 is TGTGCCAGCAGCTTGGGGACAGGGTTCATAGCACAGCCCCAGCATTTT. This encodes CASSLGTGFIAQPQHF.

The chain is built from TRBV30 and TRBJ2-6; D is possibly TRBD2 (6 bases). The ends were cut back, 5 bases at V and 2 bases at J, with 10 bases in the middle. CDR1 GTSNPN and CDR2 SVGIG come from the germline V gene (reference sequence). This CDR3 region has 14 residues. The CDR3 is CAWGTGAGANVLTF. As DNA, the CDR3 is TGTGCCTGGGGGACGGGGGCTGGGGCCAACGTCCTGACTTTC.

This rearrangement joins TRBV7-9 to TRBJ1-2; weak D call: TRBD1 (6 bases). The length of the CDR3 is 15 residues. Trimming shortened V by 6 bases and J by 4 bases, and 18 bases separated the two germline ends. CDR1 and CDR2 from the germline V gene are SEHNR and FQNEAQ (reference sequence). The CDR3 coding sequence is TGTGCCAGCAGTACCAACAGAGGGGGGGCCTATGGCTACACCTTC. It yields the protein CASSTNRGGAYGYTF.

In this sample, this clone turned up a few times. V and J are TRBV6-1 and TRBJ2-4; 10 bases map to TRBD2. The germline CDR1 and CDR2 sequences are MNHNS and SASEGT. The V segment lost 4 bases and the J segment 2 bases; nucleotides outside the gene matches: 8. CDR3 length: 17 residues. The CDR3 DNA reads as TGTGCCAGCAGTGCCCCTAGCGGGAGTGCCTCCAAAAACATTCAGTACTTC. Amino acid sequence: CASSAPSGSASKNIQYF.

The chain couples TRBV9 to TRBJ2-5, with D possibly TRBD1 on 5 matching bases. V was cut by 0 bases and J by 0 bases, with 6 bases left in between. This CDR3 is built from 14 residues. Germline V lookup: CDR1 SGDLS, CDR2 YYNGEE. As DNA, the CDR3 is TGTGCCAGCAGCGTAGACAGGTACCAAGAGACCCAGTACTTC. It yields the protein CASSVDRYQETQYF.

This chain uses TRBV29-1 with TRBJ2-7, with TRBD1 matching over 8 bases. Germline V gene sequence: CDR1 SQVTM, CDR2 ANQGSEA. V lost 4 bases to trimming and J lost 5 bases; unmatched junction nucleotides: 7. There are 13 residues in the CDR3. The CDR3 reads CSVVTGALNEQYF. DNA for the CDR3: TGCAGCGTTGTGACAGGGGCCCTTAACGAGCAGTACTTC.

The rearrangement links TRBV15 to TRBJ2-2, with D possibly being TRBD2 (6 bases). Germline V CDR1 and CDR2: LNHNV, YYDKDF (reference sequence). The CDR3 sequence is 16 residues long. Trimming took off 3 bases at V and 3 bases at J, with 14 bases between the two ends. CDR3 protein: CATSSANRLDTGELFF. CDR3 DNA: TGTGCCACCAGCAGCGCAAATAGACTAGACACCGGGGAGCTGTTTTTT.

The chain has TRBV13 and TRBJ2-2, with D perhaps matching TRBD2 (5 bases). The CDR3 loop spans 13 amino acids. The germline V and J ends were trimmed by 1 base and 6 bases, with 6 bases remaining between them. Germline assignment: CDR1 PRHDT and CDR2 FYEKMQ (reference sequence). The CDR3 is CASSLEGAGELFF. CDR3 nucleotides: TGTGCCAGCAGCTTAGAGGGAGCCGGGGAGCTGTTTTTT.

V usage is TRBV2 and J usage is TRBJ2-5; possible D gene TRBD2, 7 bases. With 7 bases removed from V and 2 bases from J, the gap between germline ends came to 11 bases. The CDR3 covers 13 residues. Germline V gene data show CDR1 as SNHLY and CDR2 as FYNNEI. DNA for the CDR3: TGTGCCAGCATAGGGGGGGTACAAGAGACCCAGTACTTC. Amino acids: CASIGGVQETQYF.

The chain has TRBV4-3 and TRBJ1-2; 7 nucleotides line up with TRBD1. In germline, CDR1 is LGHNA, CDR2 YSLEER. Germline trimming cut 0 bases from V and 0 bases from J; bases unmatched to any gene: 10. The CDR3 has 18 residues. Here the CDR3 DNA reads TGCGCCAGCAGCCAAGATTTCACTCAGACAGGGACTAACTATGGCTACACCTTC. Translation: CASSQDFTQTGTNYGYTF.

A single count supports this clone. This chain joins TRBV30 and TRBJ1-1; TRBD1 agrees at 7 bases. V shed 2 bases and J 1 base; nucleotides not matched to a gene: 7. The germline gives CDR1 GTSNPN, CDR2 SVGIG (reference sequence). The CDR3 loop spans 15 amino acids. The CDR3 region is CAWSPPAGGNTEAFF. In nucleotides, the CDR3 is TGTGCCTGGAGTCCTCCGGCAGGGGGGAACACTGAAGCTTTCTTT.

This clone was seen more than once but under ten times. V gene TRBV5-1 combines with J gene TRBJ2-5, with D possibly matching TRBD1 (6 bases). There are 14 residues in the CDR3. Trimming stripped 6 bases from V and 2 bases from J, with 14 bases between. CDR1 SGHRS and CDR2 YFSETQ come from the germline V gene. The CDR3 DNA follows: TGCGCCAGCACTCTGGACAGTCAACAAGAGACCCAGTACTTC. Amino acid sequence: CASTLDSQQETQYF.

Only a few counts were recorded for this clone. This sequence joins TRBV2 and TRBJ1-2; D ambiguous. There are 13 residues in the CDR3. Trimming shortened V by 8 bases and J by 0 bases, and 10 bases separated the two germline ends. Germline values: CDR1 SNHLY, CDR2 FYNNEI. The CDR3, as DNA: TGTGCCAGCGAGGCAGATACTAACTATGGCTACACCTTC. Its protein is CASEADTNYGYTF.

This clone was detected only a few times. The CDR3 DNA follows: TGTGCCAGCAGCTTGGAAGCTCCCTACGAGCAGTACTTC. As protein: CASSLEAPYEQYF. This chain uses TRBV5-5 with TRBJ2-7, with D unclear. The CDR3 consists of 13 residues. Germline V gene lookup returns CDR1 SGHKS and CDR2 YYEKEE (reference sequence). Trimming stripped 0 bases from V and 2 bases from J, with 6 bases between.

This chain connects TRBV28 to TRBJ2-7; 8 bases line up with TRBD2. The germline CDR1 and CDR2 sequences are MDHEN and SYDVKM. The CDR3 totals 14 residues. The trim removed 2 bases at V and 4 bases at J, leaving 4 bases unmatched. CDR3 coding DNA: TGTGCCAGCAGTTTACTAGGCGGGAGGTACGAGCAGTACTTC. Translated: CASSLLGGRYEQYF. Full variable domain (missing parts from reference TRBV28 and TRBJ2-7): DVKVTQSSRYLVKRTGEKVFLECVQDMDHENMFWYRQDPGLGLRLIYFSYDVKMKEKGDIPEGYSVSREKKERFSLILESASTNQTSMYLCASSLLGGRYEQYFGPGTRLTVT.

The gene calls are TRBV7-3 and TRBJ2-5; D is unclear. The CDR3 length is 16 residues. V was pared by 2 bases and J by 0 bases, with 13 bases between. CDR1 and CDR2 (germline): SGHTA, FQGTGA. CDR3 sequence reads: CASSLFGPSYQETQYF. CDR3 nucleotides: TGTGCCAGCAGCTTATTTGGGCCAAGTTACCAAGAGACCCAGTACTTC.

The chain combines TRBV13 with TRBJ2-7; 9 bases line up with TRBD1. V was clipped by 7 bases and J by 4 bases; unmatched bases: 5. There are 13 residues in the CDR3. In germline, CDR1 is PRHDT, CDR2 FYEKMQ (reference sequence). For the CDR3, the DNA is TGTGCCAGCAACACGGGACAGGGTTACGAGCAGTACTTC. It encodes CASNTGQGYEQYF.

This chain connects TRBV5-1 to TRBJ2-7, with TRBD1 as a possible D gene (6 bases). CDR3 length: 14 amino acids. The V gene's germline CDR1 is SGHRS and CDR2 YFSETQ. Trimming took 0 bases from V and 9 from J, leaving 16 bases between them. The CDR3 protein is CASSLGQEHHGQYF. The CDR3 DNA is TGCGCCAGCAGCTTGGGACAGGAGCATCACGGGCAGTACTTC. Variable domain in full (rest from reference TRBV5-1 and TRBJ2-7): KAGVTQTPRYLIKTRGQQVTLSCSPISGHRSVSWYQQTPGQGLQFLFEYFSETQRNKGNFPGRFSGRQFSNSRSEMNVSTLELGDSALYLCASSLGQEHHGQYFGPGTRLTVT.

Here the CDR3 reads CASSIYSGANTGELFF. As DNA, the CDR3 is TGTGCCAGCAGCATATATAGCGGGGCTAACACCGGGGAGCTGTTTTTT. The V and J genes are TRBV7-9 and TRBJ2-2; 8 bases map to TRBD2. This CDR3 has 16 amino acids. V shed 5 bases and J 2 bases; nucleotides not matched to a gene: 7. Germline CDR1 reads SEHNR; CDR2 reads FQNEAQ (reference sequence). Full variable domain (rest looked up from reference TRBV7-9 and TRBJ2-2): DTGVSQNPRHKITKRGQNVTFRCDPISEHNRLYWYRQTLGQGPEFLTYFQNEAQLEKSRLLSDRFSAERPKGSFSTLEIQRTEQGDSAMYLCASSIYSGANTGELFFGEGSRLTVL.

The chain links TRBV15 to TRBJ2-4; D gene uncertain. CDR3 length equals 12 residues. Germline CDR1 is LNHNV and CDR2 is YYDKDF (reference sequence). V dropped 0 bases and J dropped 6 bases, with 3 bases sitting between them. CDR3 region: CATSRDRNIQYF. The CDR3 bases are TGTGCCACCAGCAGAGATCGAAACATTCAGTACTTC.

CDR3 loop: CASSVLQGNTGELFF. Here the CDR3 DNA reads TGTGCCAGCAGCGTCCTACAGGGAAACACCGGGGAGCTGTTTTTT. The chain combines TRBV9 with TRBJ2-2, with D possibly being TRBD1 (6 bases). This CDR3 is built from 15 residues. The germline V gene encodes CDR1 SGDLS and CDR2 YYNGEE. Trimming took 2 bases from V and 2 from J, leaving 10 bases between them.

The CDR3 region is CASSGDRGLYNEQFF. CDR3 nucleotides: TGTGCCAGCAGTGGGGACAGGGGGTTATACAATGAGCAGTTCTTC. The V and J genes are TRBV2 and TRBJ2-1; 11 bases align to TRBD1. CDR3 size: 15 residues. CDR1 SNHLY and CDR2 FYNNEI come from the germline V gene. The V gene end was trimmed by 4 bases and the J gene end by 4 bases; junction bases not matched to a gene: 3.

This chain joins TRBV28 and TRBJ2-2, with D perhaps TRBD1 (6 bases). V lost 1 base to trimming and J lost 3 bases, with 12 bases between them. The germline CDR1 and CDR2 sequences are MDHEN and SYDVKM. The CDR3 consists of 16 residues. The CDR3 coding sequence is TGTGCCAGCAGTTTATTCAGGGGCTGGGACACCGGGGAGCTGTTTTTT. Its protein is CASSLFRGWDTGELFF.

The rearrangement links TRBV28 to TRBJ2-4, with 9 bases that match TRBD2. Losses at the gene ends were 4 bases for V and 6 bases for J; bases not matched to a gene: 13. Germline V gives CDR1 MDHEN, CDR2 SYDVKM. This CDR3 has 17 amino acids. CDR3 residues: CASSSRFFLAGLNIQYF. CDR3 bases: TGTGCCAGCAGTTCCCGTTTTTTTCTAGCGGGGTTAAACATTCAGTACTTC.

The J gene is TRBJ2-1, the V gene TRBV7-3; TRBD2 matches 7 bases. The V segment lost 3 bases and the J segment 2 bases; nucleotides outside the gene matches: 7. The CDR3 covers 16 residues. In germline, CDR1 is SGHTA, CDR2 FQGTGA. For the CDR3, the DNA is TGTGCCAGCAGCTTCCTTACTAGCGCCGCCTACAATGAGCAGTTCTTC. Its protein product is CASSFLTSAAYNEQFF.